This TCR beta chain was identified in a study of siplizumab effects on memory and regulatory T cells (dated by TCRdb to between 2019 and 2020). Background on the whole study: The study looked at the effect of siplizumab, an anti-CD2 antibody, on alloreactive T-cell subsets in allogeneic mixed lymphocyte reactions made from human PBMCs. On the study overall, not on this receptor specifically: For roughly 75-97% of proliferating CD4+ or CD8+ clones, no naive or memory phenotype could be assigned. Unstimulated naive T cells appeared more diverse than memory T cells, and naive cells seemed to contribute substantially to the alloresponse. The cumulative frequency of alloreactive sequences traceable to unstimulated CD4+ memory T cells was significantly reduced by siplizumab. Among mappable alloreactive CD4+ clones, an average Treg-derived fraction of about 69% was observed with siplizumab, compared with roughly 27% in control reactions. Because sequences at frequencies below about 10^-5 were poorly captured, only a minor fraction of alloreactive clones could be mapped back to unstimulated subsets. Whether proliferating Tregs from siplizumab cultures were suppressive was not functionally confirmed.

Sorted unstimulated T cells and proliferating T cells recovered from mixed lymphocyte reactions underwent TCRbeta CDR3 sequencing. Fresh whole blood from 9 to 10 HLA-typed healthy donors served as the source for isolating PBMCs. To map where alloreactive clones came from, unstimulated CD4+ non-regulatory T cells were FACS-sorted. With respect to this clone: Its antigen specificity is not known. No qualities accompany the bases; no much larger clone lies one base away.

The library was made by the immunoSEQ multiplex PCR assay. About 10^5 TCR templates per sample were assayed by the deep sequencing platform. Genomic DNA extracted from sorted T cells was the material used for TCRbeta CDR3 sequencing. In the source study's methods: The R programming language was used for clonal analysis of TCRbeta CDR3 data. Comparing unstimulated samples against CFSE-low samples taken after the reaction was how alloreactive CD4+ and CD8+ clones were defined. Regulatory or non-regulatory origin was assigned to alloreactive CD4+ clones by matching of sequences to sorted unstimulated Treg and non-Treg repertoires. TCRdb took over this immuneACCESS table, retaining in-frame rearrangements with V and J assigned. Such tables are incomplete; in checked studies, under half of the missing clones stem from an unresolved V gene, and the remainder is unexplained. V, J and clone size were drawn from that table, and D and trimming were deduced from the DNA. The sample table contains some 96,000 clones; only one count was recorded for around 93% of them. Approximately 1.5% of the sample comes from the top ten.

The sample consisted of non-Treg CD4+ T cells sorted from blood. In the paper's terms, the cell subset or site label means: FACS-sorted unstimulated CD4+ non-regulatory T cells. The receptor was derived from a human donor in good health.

The CDR3 loop reads CASSVVKGKETQYF. The DNA reads as follows: TGTGCCAGTAGTGTCGTTAAGGGGAAAGAGACCCAGTACTTC. The chain is encoded by TRBV19 joined to TRBJ2-5; TRBD1 is a weak D gene call, 5 bases matching. The CDR3 starts with the cysteine, ends with the phenylalanine, and has 14 residues. Just the 42-base CDR3 DNA is kept, in frame starting at base 1. CDR1 and CDR2 (LNHDA, SQIVND) derive from the germline V gene (reference sequence). Cut back by 5 bases and 3 bases, the V and J ends lie 13 bases apart.